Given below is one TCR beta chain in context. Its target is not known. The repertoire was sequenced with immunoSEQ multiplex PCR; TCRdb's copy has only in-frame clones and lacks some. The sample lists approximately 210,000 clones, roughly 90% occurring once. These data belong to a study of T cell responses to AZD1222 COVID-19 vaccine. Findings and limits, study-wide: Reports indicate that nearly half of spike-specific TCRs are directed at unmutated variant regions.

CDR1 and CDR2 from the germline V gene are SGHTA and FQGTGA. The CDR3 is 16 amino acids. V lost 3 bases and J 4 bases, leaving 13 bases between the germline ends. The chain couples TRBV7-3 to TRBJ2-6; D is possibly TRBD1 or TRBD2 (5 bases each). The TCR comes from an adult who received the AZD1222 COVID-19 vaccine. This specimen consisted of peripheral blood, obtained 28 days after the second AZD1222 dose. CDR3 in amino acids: CASSLGVLRGANVLTF. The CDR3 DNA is TGTGCCAGCAGCTTGGGGGTACTGAGAGGGGCCAACGTCCTGACTTTC.